The 32 T cell receptor beta chains below come from one sample, sequenced in a study of PD-1 blockade in classical Hodgkin lymphoma. Libraries were prepared by immunoSEQ multiplex PCR; TCRdb keeps only in-frame clonotypes and omits some of them. The sample carries about 98,000 clones, roughly 81% recorded once. All trial patients relapsed after autologous stem cell transplantation. Here the sequenced sample was peripheral blood mononuclear cells (PBMCs), taken before the second cycle of nivolumab. These receptors all stem from a human donor with classical Hodgkin lymphoma.

The gene calls are TRBV10-3 and TRBJ2-1; D is possibly TRBD2 (5 bases). Trimming removed 3 bases at V and 2 bases at J, with 11 bases between. Germline V gives CDR1 ENHRY, CDR2 SYGVKD. The CDR3 contains 15 residues. In DNA form, the CDR3 reads TGTGCCATCAGTGATCTAGCCCTAACCTACAATGAGCAGTTCTTC. This encodes CAISDLALTYNEQFF.

The chain combines TRBV5-8 with TRBJ1-2; D ambiguous. V lost 3 bases and J lost 10, with 10 bases in between. The CDR3 spans 11 residues. Germline-derived CDR1 and CDR2 are SGHTS and YDEGEE. The CDR3 here is CASSSWTDYTF. The CDR3 region has the DNA TGTGCCAGCAGCTCCTGGACGGACTACACCTTC.

This clone was seen once. The gene calls are TRBV7-9 and TRBJ2-7, with D possibly being TRBD2 (6 bases). The CDR3 sequence is 13 residues long. V dropped 7 bases and J dropped 6 bases, with 16 bases sitting between them. Germline lookup yields CDR1 SEHNR and CDR2 FQNEAQ (reference sequence). Here the CDR3 reads CASTGRDVSEQYF. The CDR3 DNA reads TGTGCCAGCACAGGGCGGGATGTGTCCGAGCAGTACTTC. The full variable domain, in which reference TRBV7-9 and TRBJ2-7 provide the parts outside the CDR3, is DTGVSQNPRHKITKRGQNVTFRCDPISEHNRLYWYRQTLGQGPEFLTYFQNEAQLEKSRLLSDRFSAERPKGSFSTLEIQRTEQGDSAMYLCASTGRDVSEQYFGPGTRLTVT.

The chain has TRBV6-1 and TRBJ1-5; D ambiguous. V lost 1 base and J 4 bases, leaving 5 bases between the germline ends. Per the germline V gene, CDR1 is MNHNS and CDR2 is SASEGT. The CDR3 spans 13 residues. In nucleotides, the CDR3 is TGTGCCAGCAGTGAAGGGGTTAATCAGCCCCAGCATTTT. Its translation is CASSEGVNQPQHF.

V gene TRBV7-2 combines with J gene TRBJ2-1, with 11 bases lining up with TRBD2. V shed 0 bases, J shed 2 bases, and the junction held 3 bases outside the gene matches. The CDR3 covers 17 residues. In germline, CDR1 is SGHTA, CDR2 FQGNSA. As DNA, the CDR3 is TGTGCCAGCAGCTTAGCCCCTAGCGGGGGGACCTACAATGAGCAGTTCTTC. This codes for CASSLAPSGGTYNEQFF.

The chain couples TRBV9 to TRBJ2-5, with 11 bases that match TRBD2. This CDR3 has 17 amino acids. The V segment lost 0 bases and the J segment 1 base; nucleotides outside the gene matches: 5. From germline, CDR1 is SGDLS and CDR2 YYNGEE. The CDR3 bases are TGTGCCAGCAGCGTAGAATTAGCGGGAGGGGTCCAAGAGACCCAGTACTTC. It specifies CASSVELAGGVQETQYF.

This chain joins TRBV19 and TRBJ2-1; D remains unclear. CDR1 and CDR2 from the germline V gene are LNHDA and SQIVND (reference sequence). V was clipped by 0 bases and J by 5 bases, with 11 bases between them. This CDR3 has 15 residues. The CDR3 region has the DNA TGTGCCAGTAGTATAGATTCCCGGTGGGACAATGAGCAGTTCTTC. It translates to CASSIDSRWDNEQFF.

The chain is built from TRBV5-1 and TRBJ2-7; D ambiguous. V lost 3 bases to trimming and J lost 6 bases, with 16 bases between them. CDR3 length equals 14 residues. Germline-derived CDR1 and CDR2 are SGHRS and YFSETQ. The CDR3 sequence is CASSSTPGPGEQYF. The CDR3 DNA reads TGCGCCAGCAGCTCGACTCCAGGTCCTGGCGAGCAGTACTTC.

V gene TRBV27 combines with J gene TRBJ2-2; a weak D match, TRBD2 (6 bases). The germline gives CDR1 MNHEY, CDR2 SMNVEV (reference sequence). The CDR3 is 12 residues long. The V gene lost 9 bases and the J gene lost 6 bases, with 11 bases spanning the gap. The CDR3 bases are TGTGCCAGTGGGTTAGCGGCCGGGGAGCTGTTTTTT. Translating it yields CASGLAAGELFF.

The chain couples TRBV18 to TRBJ2-3; D remains ambiguous. Trimming stripped 2 bases from V and 2 bases from J, with 11 bases between. This CDR3 comprises 15 residues. In germline, CDR1 is KGHSH, CDR2 LQKENI. CDR3 protein: CASSPSMQPTDTQYF. For the CDR3, the DNA is TGTGCCAGCTCACCAAGCATGCAGCCCACAGATACGCAGTATTTT.

This clone was recorded once. CDR3 amino acids: CASSIKGVGAALTYEQYF. DNA of the CDR3: TGTGCCAGTAGTATCAAGGGAGTTGGGGCAGCTTTAACCTACGAGCAGTACTTC. The genes are TRBV19 and TRBJ2-7; TRBD1 or TRBD2 may be the D gene (5 bases each). Trimming stripped 3 bases from V and 2 bases from J, with 23 bases between. The CDR3 is made up of 18 amino acids. CDR1 is LNHDA and CDR2 is SQIVND in the germline V gene (reference sequence). Complete variable domain (other parts from reference TRBV19 and TRBJ2-7): DGGITQSPKYLFRKEGQNVTLSCEQNLNHDAMYWYRQDPGQGLRLIYYSQIVNDFQKGDIAEGYSVSREKKESFPLTVTSAQKNPTAFYLCASSIKGVGAALTYEQYFGPGTRLTVT.

This chain links TRBV5-8 with TRBJ1-1, with 9 bases identical to TRBD1. The CDR3 runs 16 residues. Trimming removed 1 base from V and 0 bases from J; junction bases left unmatched: 4. The germline V gene encodes CDR1 SGHTS and CDR2 YDEGEE. DNA for the CDR3: TGTGCCAGCAGCTTGTGGACAGGGGCCCTGAACACTGAAGCTTTCTTT. The encoded protein is CASSLWTGALNTEAFF.

The CDR3 spells CASSLSVGGELFF. CDR3 DNA sequence: TGCGCCAGCAGCTTGTCGGTCGGCGGGGAGCTGTTTTTT. The chain carries TRBV5-1 and TRBJ2-2; D unclear. Trimming cost V 1 base and J 7 bases, with 8 bases left between them. The germline CDR1 and CDR2 sequences are SGHRS and YFSETQ. The CDR3 sequence is 13 residues long.

Of note for this clone: Other DNA sequences in the same sample also yield this CDR3. The V and J genes are TRBV30 and TRBJ1-5; no clear D gene. Trimming removed 2 bases from V and 1 base from J, with 6 bases in between. Germline loops: CDR1 GTSNPN, CDR2 SVGIG (reference sequence). The CDR3 length is 13 residues. In nucleotides, the CDR3 is TGTGCCTGGAGTCCCCAGAGCAATCAGCCCCAGCATTTT. Translated, it gives CAWSPQSNQPQHF.

The gene calls are TRBV7-2 and TRBJ2-7; TRBD2 might be the D (6 bases). From germline, CDR1 is SGHTA and CDR2 FQGNSA. Trimming shortened V by 3 bases and J by 3 bases, and 9 bases separated the two germline ends. This CDR3 contains 13 residues. CDR3 in DNA: TGTGCCAGCAGCTTCACGGGAGTCTACGAGCAGTACTTC. As protein: CASSFTGVYEQYF.

The chain carries TRBV30 and TRBJ1-1; the D gene is possibly TRBD1 (6 bases). Germline lookup yields CDR1 GTSNPN and CDR2 SVGIG (reference sequence). V lost 3 bases, J lost 2 bases, and 10 bases lay in between. The CDR3 consists of 13 residues. The CDR3 region is CAWRRTENTEAFF. CDR3 bases: TGTGCCTGGAGGAGGACAGAAAACACTGAAGCTTTCTTT.

The gene calls are TRBV18 and TRBJ1-2, with unresolved D. V lost 6 bases to trimming and J lost 6 bases, with 14 bases between them. Germline assignment: CDR1 KGHSH and CDR2 LQKENI. The CDR3 totals 13 residues. The CDR3 protein is CASSPDAGHGYTF. CDR3 DNA: TGTGCCAGCTCGCCGGACGCTGGACATGGCTACACCTTC. Using reference TRBV18 and TRBJ1-2 for the parts outside the CDR3, the full variable domain is NAGVMQNPRHLVRRRGQEARLRCSPMKGHSHVYWYRQLPEEGLKFMVYLQKENIIDESGMPKERFSAEFPKEGPSILRIQQVVRGDSAAYFCASSPDAGHGYTFGSGTRLTVV.

The chain employs TRBV5-1 and TRBJ1-3, with D perhaps matching TRBD1 (6 bases). V was shortened by 0 bases and J by 4 bases, with 14 bases between the two germline ends. The CDR3 has 16 residues. Per germline, CDR1 SGHRS and CDR2 YFSETQ. The CDR3 here is CASSLVGGLTGNTIYF. The CDR3 DNA sequence: TGCGCCAGCAGCTTGGTCGGGGGGCTTACAGGAAACACCATATATTTT.

The chain combines TRBV6-1 with TRBJ1-1, with a tentative D call TRBD1 (5 bases). The V and J ends lost 5 bases and 1 base respectively, with 11 bases between them. The CDR3 spans 14 residues. Germline lookup yields CDR1 MNHNS and CDR2 SASEGT. DNA for the CDR3: TGTGCCAGCAGTCCCCAAACAGGGAACACTGAAGCTTTCTTT. Its protein is CASSPQTGNTEAFF.

The rearrangement uses TRBV10-1 and TRBJ2-6, with D possibly being TRBD2 (5 bases). The V gene's germline CDR1 is WNHNN and CDR2 SYGVQD (reference sequence). The germline V and J ends were trimmed by 4 bases and 0 bases, with 13 bases remaining between them. There are 17 residues in the CDR3. The CDR3 bases are TGCGCCAGCAGTGGGGCAGGACTTCGCTCTGGGGCCAACGTCCTGACTTTC. It codes for CASSGAGLRSGANVLTF.

The rearrangement links TRBV18 to TRBJ1-2; 8 nucleotides line up with TRBD1. This CDR3 contains 15 residues. In germline, CDR1 is KGHSH, CDR2 LQKENI. With V trimmed by 4 bases and J by 6 bases, 10 bases remained unmatched. The CDR3 region is CASSLSKTGVNGYTF. The DNA for the CDR3 is TGTGCCAGCTCACTCTCCAAGACAGGGGTAAATGGCTACACCTTC.

This clone was counted once. The CDR3 loop is CASSESAGLGEQYF. The CDR3 nucleotides are TGCGCCAGCAGTGAGTCAGCGGGATTGGGCGAGCAGTACTTC. This sequence joins TRBV10-1 and TRBJ2-7; TRBD2 matches at 7 bases. This CDR3 has 14 amino acids. The germline V gene has CDR1 WNHNN and CDR2 SYGVQD (reference sequence). The ends lost 0 bases at V and 6 bases at J; junction bases unmatched: 5.

This chain uses TRBV11-2 with TRBJ2-7; D gene uncertain. The germline gives CDR1 SGHAT, CDR2 FQNNGV. The CDR3 totals 13 residues. Trimming stripped 3 bases from V and 7 bases from J, with 13 bases between. CDR3 sequence (DNA): TGTGCCAGCAGCTTGGACCGTGCGCTGGAGCAGTACTTC. Translating gives CASSLDRALEQYF. The full variable domain, its missing parts supplied by reference TRBV11-2 and TRBJ2-7, is EAGVAQSPRYKIIEKRQSVAFWCNPISGHATLYWYQQILGQGPKLLIQFQNNGVVDDSQLPKDRFSAERLKGVDSTLKIQPAKLEDSAVYLCASSLDRALEQYFGPGTRLTVT.

The chain links TRBV10-3 to TRBJ2-2; D gene uncertain. Trimming removed 2 bases at V and 5 bases at J, with 6 bases between. This CDR3 has 13 residues. CDR1 and CDR2 (germline): ENHRY, SYGVKD. DNA for the CDR3: TGTGCCATCAGTGAGACCGAAACCGGGGAGCTGTTTTTT. This gives the protein CAISETETGELFF.

Remarks on this clone: Other DNA sequences in this specimen translate into the identical CDR3. This chain uses TRBV6-6 with TRBJ2-2; 10 bases map to TRBD1. Germline V CDR1 and CDR2: MNHNY, SVGAGI (reference sequence). V lost 5 bases, J lost 5 bases, and 8 bases stayed unmatched. This CDR3 contains 16 residues. The CDR3 bases are TGTGCCAGCAGTCCTCCGGGACAGGGGAGAACCGGGGAGCTGTTTTTT. Encoded protein: CASSPPGQGRTGELFF.

This chain links TRBV19 with TRBJ1-1; maybe TRBD1 (6 bases). Trimming took off 7 bases at V and 0 bases at J, with 15 bases between the two ends. CDR3 length equals 15 residues. Germline values: CDR1 LNHDA, CDR2 SQIVND (reference sequence). CDR3 in amino acids: CASTRRDKLNTEAFF. DNA for the CDR3: TGTGCCAGTACCAGACGGGACAAGCTGAACACTGAAGCTTTCTTT.

This clone has a handful of counts. V and J are TRBV7-3 and TRBJ2-5, with D uncertain. Germline V lookup: CDR1 SGHTA, CDR2 FQGTGA. The CDR3 sequence is 13 residues long. V gave up 5 bases and J gave up 5 bases, with 12 bases separating them. This chain's CDR3 is CASSPGLSETQYF. CDR3 DNA sequence: TGTGCCAGCAGCCCGGGCCTTTCCGAGACCCAGTACTTC.

The chain has TRBV7-2 and TRBJ2-1, with 10 nucleotides matching TRBD2. The CDR3 runs 15 residues. V lost 5 bases to trimming and J lost 5 bases; unmatched junction nucleotides: 6. Germline V CDR1 and CDR2: SGHTA, FQGNSA. The CDR3 DNA is TGTGCCAGCAGCCGCAGCGGGAGGGCCGACAATGAGCAGTTCTTC. Its translation is CASSRSGRADNEQFF.

The chain is built from TRBV9 and TRBJ1-2; D might be TRBD1 (5 bases). CDR1 and CDR2 from the germline V gene are SGDLS and YYNGEE. The V end lost 3 bases, the J end lost 5 bases, and 23 bases lay between the germline ends. The CDR3 is made up of 17 amino acids. CDR3 DNA sequence: TGTGCCAGCAGCGCCTGGAAAAAAACCGGGACGACGTATGGCTACACCTTC. Translation: CASSAWKKTGTTYGYTF. The entire variable domain, with the rest obtained from reference TRBV9 and TRBJ1-2, is as follows: DSGVTQTPKHLITATGQRVTLRCSPRSGDLSVYWYQQSLDQGLQFLIQYYNGEERAKGNILERFSAQQFPDLHSELNLSSLELGDSALYFCASSAWKKTGTTYGYTFGSGTRLTVV.

V usage is TRBV11-2 and J usage is TRBJ1-2; maybe TRBD1 (6 bases). The length of the CDR3 is 15 residues. Germline CDR1 is SGHAT and CDR2 is FQNNGV. With 6 bases removed from V and 5 bases from J, the gap between germline ends came to 19 bases. The CDR3 region is CASRLQNTGSYGYTF. DNA of the CDR3: TGTGCCAGCAGGTTACAAAACACAGGGTCGTATGGCTACACCTTC.

The V gene is TRBV5-1, the J gene TRBJ2-5; tentatively, D is TRBD1 (6 bases). Trimming took 5 bases from V and 4 from J, leaving 12 bases between them. The CDR3 runs 13 residues. Germline V gene lookup returns CDR1 SGHRS and CDR2 YFSETQ. CDR3 bases: TGCGCCAGCAGGACCTACAGGGTAGAGACCCAGTACTTC. Translating gives CASRTYRVETQYF.

Turning to this clone: A read error may account for a junction end that differs from germline. This chain links TRBV6-4 with TRBJ1-1; D unclear. The CDR3 runs 15 residues. Looked up from germline, CDR1 is MRHNA and CDR2 is SNTAGT. The CDR3 DNA is TGTGCCAGTAGTGCGGATTTGGCCTCGGCCACTGAAGCTTTCTTT. Translated: CASSADLASATEAFF.